This TCR beta chain came from a study of spatial heterogeneity in lung cancer. TCRdb used MiXCR to reprocess the 5' RACE reads, holding one entry per CDR3 protein. The repertoire holds 5,000 to 7,000 distinct CDR3 sequences, with 16% as singletons. On this clonotype itself: The target antigen is unknown.

Indicated time point: sample taken at primary tumor resection. Study conclusions and caveats: The number of expanded tumor alpha and beta chains correlated with mutation number. Ubiquitous and regional expanded TCR counts tracked ubiquitous and regional nonsynonymous mutations, respectively.

V shed 6 bases, J shed 6 bases, and the junction held 8 bases outside the gene matches. The germline V gene has CDR1 MNHEY and CDR2 SMNVEV (reference sequence). The CDR3 is made up of 13 amino acids. The sequencing used lung tumor tissue, collected at surgery. The clonotype originates from a male donor with early-stage non-small cell lung cancer. V is TRBV27 and J is TRBJ2-7, with 7 nucleotides matching TRBD1. This CDR3 is CASRVTGVSEQYF. CDR3 sequence (DNA): TGTGCCAGCAGAGTAACAGGGGTGAGCGAGCAGTACTTC.